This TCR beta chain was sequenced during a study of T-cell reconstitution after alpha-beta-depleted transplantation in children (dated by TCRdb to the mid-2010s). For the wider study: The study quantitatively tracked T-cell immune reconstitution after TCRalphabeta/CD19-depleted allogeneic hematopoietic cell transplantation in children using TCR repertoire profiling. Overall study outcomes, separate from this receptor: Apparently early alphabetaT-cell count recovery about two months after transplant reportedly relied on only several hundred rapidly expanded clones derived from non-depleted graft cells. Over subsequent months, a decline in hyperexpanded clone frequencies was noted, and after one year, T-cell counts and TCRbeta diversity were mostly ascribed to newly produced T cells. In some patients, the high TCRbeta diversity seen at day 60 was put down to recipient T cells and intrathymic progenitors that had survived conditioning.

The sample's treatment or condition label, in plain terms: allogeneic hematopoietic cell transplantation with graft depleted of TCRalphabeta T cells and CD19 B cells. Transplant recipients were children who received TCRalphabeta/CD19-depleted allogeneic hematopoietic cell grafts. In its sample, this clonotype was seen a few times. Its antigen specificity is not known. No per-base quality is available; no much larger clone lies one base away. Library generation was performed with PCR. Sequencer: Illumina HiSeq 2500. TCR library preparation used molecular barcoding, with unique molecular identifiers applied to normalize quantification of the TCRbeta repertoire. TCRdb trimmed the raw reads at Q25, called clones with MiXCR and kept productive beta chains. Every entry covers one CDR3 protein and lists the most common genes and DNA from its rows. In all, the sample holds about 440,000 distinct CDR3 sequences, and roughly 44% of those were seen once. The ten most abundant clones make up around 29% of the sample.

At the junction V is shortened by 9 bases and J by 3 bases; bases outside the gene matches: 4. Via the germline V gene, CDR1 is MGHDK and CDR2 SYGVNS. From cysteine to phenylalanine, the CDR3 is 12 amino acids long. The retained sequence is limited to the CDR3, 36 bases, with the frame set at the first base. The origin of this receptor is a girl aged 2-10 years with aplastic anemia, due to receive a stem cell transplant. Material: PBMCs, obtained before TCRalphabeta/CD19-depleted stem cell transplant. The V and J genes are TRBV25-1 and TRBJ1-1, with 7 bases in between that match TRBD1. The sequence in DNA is TGTGCCAGTCGCAGGGGGGACACTGAAGCTTTCTTT. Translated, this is CASRRGDTEAFF.